These 29 T cell receptor beta chains were all obtained from the same sample, sequenced in a study of regulatory T cells in long-lasting Graves disease (dated by TCRdb to the early 2020s). Read against the paper, the sample's time point label means: newly diagnosed GD, antithyroid drugs for less than 3 months. For both TCR sequencing and RNA sequencing, RNA was extracted from PBMCs in TRIzol. Library creation used multiplex PCR. Reads for this sample came from an Illumina HiSeq 4000. CDR3 regions were amplified by Arm-PCR with iRepertoire HTBI primers to construct TCR beta libraries. Starting from the raw public reads, TCRdb applied fastp trimming at Q25, assembled clones with MiXCR and retained in-frame beta chains. One record per CDR3 amino acid sequence lists the most common genes and DNA. The sample table contains under 700,000 distinct CDR3 sequences; only one count was recorded for about 16% of them. The biggest ten clones account for approximately 25% of the sample.

This sample also appeared in a second study, on T cells in Graves' hyperthyroidism and ophthalmopathy.

The source was peripheral blood mononuclear cells (PBMCs), collected at new diagnosis, from a patient treated with antithyroid drugs. All receptors come from a woman aged 35-60 years with Graves disease. Donor details come from another sample of the same person, matched by shared clones.

This clonotype came up a few times. The chain carries TRBV7-2 and TRBJ2-7, with 8 bases matching TRBD1. Trimming cost V 5 bases and J 6 bases; bases outside gene matches: 3. Germline values: CDR1 SGHTA, CDR2 FQGNSA. The CDR3 is made up of 12 amino acids. The CDR3 DNA reads as TGTGCCAGCAGCCGGGACAGGTTCGAGCAGTACTTC. Protein sequence: CASSRDRFEQYF. Full variable domain (missing parts from reference TRBV7-2 and TRBJ2-7): GAGVSQSPSNKVTEKGKDVELRCDPISGHTALYWYRQSLGQGLEFLIYFQGNSAPDKSGLPSDRFSAERTGGSVSTLTIQRTQQEDSAVYLCASSRDRFEQYFGPGTRLTVT.

This clonotype was counted many times. The chain carries TRBV29-1 and TRBJ2-5; D perhaps matches TRBD2 (5 bases). Germline-derived CDR1 and CDR2 are SQVTM and ANQGSEA. The CDR3 is made up of 11 amino acids. V lost 6 bases and J lost 3, with 8 bases in between. In DNA form, the CDR3 reads TGCAGCGTGACTAAAGAAGAGACCCAGTACTTC. Translating gives CSVTKEETQYF.

The chain joins TRBV5-4 to TRBJ2-1; the match to TRBD2 covers 12 bases. This CDR3 is 17 amino acids long. Per the germline V gene, CDR1 is SGHNT and CDR2 is YYREEE (reference sequence). J was trimmed by 7 bases and V by 3 bases; bases with no gene match: 11. The CDR3: CASSWAPTSGGENEQFF. DNA of the CDR3: TGTGCCAGCAGCTGGGCCCCGACTAGCGGGGGTGAGAATGAGCAGTTCTTC.

The table lists this clonotype with a few counts. The chain uses TRBV7-9 and TRBJ1-1; a weak D match, TRBD1 (5 bases). This CDR3 contains 17 residues. The ends were cut back, 4 bases at V and 0 bases at J, with 18 bases in the middle. The germline V gene encodes CDR1 SEHNR and CDR2 FQNEAQ (reference sequence). The CDR3, as DNA: TGTGCCAGCAGCTCCCCCAGGGTTGGTCAGTTGAACACTGAAGCTTTCTTT. Translation gives CASSSPRVGQLNTEAFF.

This clonotype has at least ten counts. The genes are TRBV12-3 or TRBV12-4 and TRBJ1-1, with 11 bases fitting TRBD1. There are 12 residues in the CDR3. V trimming: 6 bases; J trimming: 12 bases; junction bases outside the gene matches: 6. CDR3 nucleotides: TGTGCCAGCAGCGCGGGACAGGGGGGGACTTTCTTT. It translates to CASSAGQGGTFF.

Concerning this clonotype itself: A much larger clone differs by one base, so this may be a read error. The genes are TRBV12-3 or TRBV12-4 and TRBJ1-6, with D hard to call. The CDR3 is 16 residues long. V shed 5 bases and J shed 8 bases, with 19 bases lying between them. CDR3 nucleotide sequence: TGTGCCAGCAGTCTAGAGTTGGGATGGGGAGATTCACCCCTCCACTTT. It encodes CASSLELGWGDSPLHF.

V usage is TRBV19 and J usage is TRBJ1-1; 7 bases align to TRBD1. CDR3 length: 14 amino acids. Germline V gives CDR1 LNHDA, CDR2 SQIVND (reference sequence). The V and J ends lost 5 bases and 6 bases, in that order; junction bases with no gene match: 9. In DNA form, the CDR3 reads TGTGCCAGTAGTTACCGACAGGGAGTGGCTGAAGCTTTCTTT. Amino acid sequence: CASSYRQGVAEAFF. The complete variable domain, with remaining parts taken from reference TRBV19 and TRBJ1-1, reads DGGITQSPKYLFRKEGQNVTLSCEQNLNHDAMYWYRQDPGQGLRLIYYSQIVNDFQKGDIAEGYSVSREKKESFPLTVTSAQKNPTAFYLCASSYRQGVAEAFFGQGTRLTVV.

This chain uses TRBV30 with TRBJ1-1; D gene uncertain. The V gene's germline CDR1 is GTSNPN and CDR2 SVGIG (reference sequence). V was trimmed by 1 base and J by 11 bases, leaving 14 bases between them. The CDR3 covers 12 residues. CDR3 nucleotide sequence: TGTGCCTGGAGTGGGGTCGGAATAGTCGCTTTCTTT. Its protein is CAWSGVGIVAFF. The complete variable domain, with remaining parts taken from reference TRBV30 and TRBJ1-1, reads SQTIHQWPATLVQPVGSPLSLECTVEGTSNPNLYWYRQAAGRGLQLLFYSVGIGQISSEVPQNLSASRPQDRQFILSSKKLLLSDSGFYLCAWSGVGIVAFFGQGTRLTVV.

The chain couples TRBV14 to TRBJ1-2; D is uncertain. The CDR3 contains 13 residues. V was shortened by 0 bases and J by 3 bases, with 5 bases between the two germline ends. CDR1 is SGHDN and CDR2 is FVKESK in the germline V gene. The CDR3 loop is CASSQDPDYGYTF. CDR3 coding DNA: TGTGCCAGCAGCCAAGATCCAGACTATGGCTACACCTTC.

About this clonotype itself: Just one base apart from a much larger clone, this may be a read error. This chain uses TRBV7-3 with TRBJ2-1, with 7 bases identical to TRBD2. The CDR3 extends over 15 amino acids. In germline, CDR1 is SGHTA, CDR2 FQGTGA. The CDR3 protein is CASSLGTTSYDEQFF. CDR3 sequence (DNA): TGTGCCAGCAGCTTGGGGACTACCTCCTACGATGAGCAGTTCTTC.

The J gene is TRBJ2-5, the V gene TRBV7-9; 11 bases line up with TRBD2. With V trimmed by 4 bases and J by 4 bases, 11 bases remained unmatched. The CDR3 sequence is 17 residues long. Germline V gene sequence: CDR1 SEHNR, CDR2 FQNEAQ (reference sequence). The DNA for the CDR3 is TGTGCCAGCAGCTCCTCCCGAGTACTAGCGGGGGTAGAGACCCAGTACTTC. Translating it yields CASSSSRVLAGVETQYF.

This clonotype has at least ten counts. J is TRBJ2-3 and V is TRBV11-2; 10 nucleotides match TRBD2. J was trimmed by 2 bases and V by 4 bases; bases with no gene match: 6. Germline CDR1 and CDR2: SGHAT and FQNNGV. The CDR3 covers 16 residues. CDR3 coding DNA: TGTGCCAGCAGCTCCAGAGCGGGGGGGCACACAGATACGCAGTATTTT. Translating it yields CASSSRAGGHTDTQYF.

This clonotype appeared many times. One end of the junction is discordant with germline, which a read error may explain. This chain connects TRBV7-9 to TRBJ2-1; D is ambiguous. The CDR3 extends over 13 amino acids. Germline V lookup: CDR1 SEHNR, CDR2 FQNEAQ (reference sequence). The CDR3 is CASSSYLYSEQFF. The CDR3, as DNA: TGTGCCAGCAGCTCTTACCTTTACAGTGAGCAGTTCTTC.

This clonotype appeared many times. The gene calls are TRBV30 and TRBJ1-2; 7 bases map to TRBD1. Germline CDR1 is GTSNPN and CDR2 is SVGIG (reference sequence). The CDR3 covers 13 residues. Trimming cost V 6 bases and J 4 bases; bases outside gene matches: 8. CDR3 DNA: TGTGCCTGTTATAATGGACAGGTCTATGGCTACACCTTC. Its protein product is CACYNGQVYGYTF.

V usage is TRBV6-2 or TRBV6-3 and J usage is TRBJ1-2; maybe TRBD1 (6 bases). CDR1 and CDR2 from the germline V gene are MNHEY and SVGEGT. CDR3 size: 12 residues. Trimming removed 9 bases at V and 8 bases at J, with 16 bases between. CDR3 in amino acids: CASWQGFLGYTF. The CDR3 DNA follows: TGTGCCAGTTGGCAGGGGTTTCTCGGCTACACCTTC.

This clonotype was counted ten times or more. V usage is TRBV6-1 and J usage is TRBJ2-7; D ambiguous. Germline values: CDR1 MNHNS, CDR2 SASEGT. Trimming removed 6 bases at V and 3 bases at J, with 12 bases between. The CDR3 consists of 13 residues. The CDR3 DNA sequence: TGTGCCAGCAGGAGCGCCTTGGGCTACGAGCAGTACTTC. Translating gives CASRSALGYEQYF.

The rearrangement joins TRBV4-2 to TRBJ2-7; possible D gene TRBD2, 5 bases. V lost 1 base and J lost 7, with 20 bases in between. CDR3 length equals 16 residues. Germline V gene lookup returns CDR1 LGHNA and CDR2 YNFKEQ. The CDR3 DNA is TGTGCCAGCAGCCAAGCAGAGGGCCTAGATGGTAGGGAGCAGTACTTC. It encodes CASSQAEGLDGREQYF.

This clonotype was counted ten times or more. This rearrangement joins TRBV2 to TRBJ2-4; tentative D call: TRBD1 (5 bases). Trimming removed 2 bases from V and 10 bases from J, with 12 bases in between. Germline V gives CDR1 SNHLY, CDR2 FYNNEI. CDR3 length: 13 amino acids. Here the CDR3 reads CASSERGLKIQYF. The DNA of the CDR3 is TGTGCCAGCAGTGAAAGGGGCCTTAAGATTCAGTACTTC.

This clonotype was observed a few times. The rearrangement joins TRBV7-9 to TRBJ2-2; TRBD2 agrees at 8 bases. The ends lost 7 bases at V and 0 bases at J; junction bases unmatched: 4. This CDR3 contains 15 residues. CDR1 SEHNR and CDR2 FQNEAQ come from the germline V gene (reference sequence). The CDR3 reads CASIPGGTNTGELFF. CDR3 nucleotide sequence: TGTGCCAGCATCCCGGGGGGGACGAACACCGGGGAGCTGTTTTTT.

The chain joins TRBV6-1 to TRBJ2-2; 7 bases line up with TRBD2. With V trimmed by 10 bases and J by 7 bases, 9 bases remained unmatched. The CDR3 contains 13 residues. CDR1 and CDR2 (germline): MNHNS, SASEGT. CDR3 in DNA: TGTGCCATCTCGATGGGGGGGAGCGGGGAGCTGTTTTTT. Protein: CAISMGGSGELFF.

The V call is TRBV27, the J call TRBJ2-1; no clear D gene. V was clipped by 2 bases and J by 4 bases, with 9 bases between them. This CDR3 has 14 amino acids. Per germline, CDR1 MNHEY and CDR2 SMNVEV (reference sequence). CDR3 sequence (DNA): TGTGCCAGCAGTTTAGTGACTTCATACAATGAGCAGTTCTTC. It yields the protein CASSLVTSYNEQFF.

The chain employs TRBV28 and TRBJ2-7; TRBD1 aligns across 8 bases. CDR1 is MDHEN and CDR2 is SYDVKM in the germline V gene. The CDR3 is made up of 16 amino acids. Trimming removed 3 bases from V and 7 bases from J; junction bases left unmatched: 14. The CDR3 protein is CASSLGQGAFPREQYF. The CDR3 DNA is TGTGCCAGCAGTTTGGGGCAGGGGGCTTTTCCACGGGAGCAGTACTTC.

The chain links TRBV20-1 to TRBJ2-7; 8 nucleotides agree with TRBD2. Germline CDR1 and CDR2: DFQATT and SNEGSKA (reference sequence). With V trimmed by 6 bases and J by 7 bases, 8 bases remained unmatched. CDR3 length equals 12 residues. CDR3 residues: CSAPGGPGEQYF. In DNA, the CDR3 is TGCAGTGCCCCGGGGGGGCCGGGGGAGCAGTACTTC.

The chain employs TRBV28 and TRBJ1-2; the D gene is possibly TRBD1 (6 bases). The CDR3 is made up of 13 amino acids. The V gene lost 6 bases and the J gene lost 5 bases, with 13 bases spanning the gap. CDR1 MDHEN and CDR2 SYDVKM come from the germline V gene. The chain's CDR3 is CASSRTGYYGYTF. The CDR3 DNA follows: TGTGCCAGCAGCCGCACAGGGTATTATGGCTACACCTTC.

This clonotype was detected many times. One end of the junction varies from germline; a read error may be responsible. The chain uses TRBV5-1 and TRBJ2-7, with D perhaps TRBD2 (7 bases). The CDR3 is 15 amino acids. CDR1 and CDR2 from the germline V gene are SGHRS and YFSETQ. CDR3 bases: TGTGCCAGCAGCTTGGGGGGGGACACAACCTACGAGCAGTACTTC. Its protein is CASSLGGDTTYEQYF.

This clonotype was seen a few times. The genes are TRBV6-5 and TRBJ2-6; D gene ambiguous. The CDR3 has 15 residues. Trimming shortened V by 1 base and J by 3 bases, and 7 bases separated the two germline ends. Germline V lookup: CDR1 MNHEY, CDR2 SVGAGI. In DNA form, the CDR3 reads TGTGCCAGCAGTTACTTTCCGATTGGGGCCAACGTCCTGACTTTC. It translates to CASSYFPIGANVLTF.

This clonotype was detected many times. J is TRBJ1-1 and V is TRBV28, with D perhaps TRBD1 (6 bases). V was clipped by 4 bases and J by 5 bases, with 17 bases between them. From germline, CDR1 is MDHEN and CDR2 SYDVKM. CDR3 length: 15 amino acids. The CDR3 loop reads CASSSNSGGRTEAFF. DNA of the CDR3: TGTGCCAGCAGTTCGAATAGCGGGGGGCGAACTGAAGCTTTCTTT.

Worth noting for this clonotype: An end of the junction does not agree with germline; a read error may underlie this. The chain is built from TRBV5-1 and TRBJ1-3; tentative D call: TRBD1 (5 bases). The CDR3 consists of 15 residues. Per the germline V gene, CDR1 is SGHRS and CDR2 is YFSETQ. CDR3 in amino acids: CASSSEGTSGNTIYF. The CDR3 nucleotides read TGTGCCAGCAGCTCAGAAGGGACCTCTGGAAACACCATATATTTT. Based on the CDR3 plus reference TRBV5-1 and TRBJ1-3, the full variable domain is KAGVTQTPRYLIKTRGQQVTLSCSPISGHRSVSWYQQTPGQGLQFLFEYFSETQRNKGNFPGRFSGRQFSNSRSEMNVSTLELGDSALYLCASSSEGTSGNTIYFGEGSWLTVV.

In its sample, this clonotype was seen a few times. This chain links TRBV12-3 or TRBV12-4 with TRBJ2-6; D could derive from TRBD1 or TRBD2 (5 bases each). The CDR3 totals 17 residues. V lost 4 bases, J lost 0 bases, and 13 bases lay in between. The CDR3 spells CASSSRDGSSGANVLTF. DNA for the CDR3: TGTGCCAGCAGTTCCCGGGACGGATCCTCTGGGGCCAACGTCCTGACTTTC.